Following are 8 T cell receptor beta chains from one sample sequenced in a study of blood T cell repertoires in COVID-19. Assay used: immunoSEQ multiplex PCR; TCRdb lists only in-frame clones, some missing. Found here are just over 85,000 clones, about nine tenths of them singletons; the top ten hold 8.5% to 10%. Material: peripheral blood. These receptors all stem from a middle-aged man with acute or convalescent COVID-19.

The chain joins TRBV2 to TRBJ1-6, with D possibly being TRBD1 (5 bases). The germline V gene encodes CDR1 SNHLY and CDR2 FYNNEI. This CDR3 is built from 14 residues. Trimming left V 7 bases short and J 8 bases short, with 15 bases between. DNA for the CDR3: TGTGCCAGCAACGACCAGGGAGGAGATTCACCCCTCCACTTT. Protein product: CASNDQGGDSPLHF.

The rearrangement uses TRBV5-6 and TRBJ2-3; TRBD2 agrees at 12 bases. The CDR3 loop spans 16 amino acids. Germline CDR1 SGHDT, CDR2 YYEEEE. Germline trimming cut 2 bases from V and 4 bases from J; bases unmatched to any gene: 5. The CDR3 sequence is CASSFPTSGGADTQYF. Here the CDR3 DNA reads TGTGCCAGCAGCTTCCCGACTAGCGGGGGCGCAGATACGCAGTATTTT.

The chain is built from TRBV2 and TRBJ2-5, with a weak D call TRBD2 (6 bases). The germline V and J ends were trimmed by 6 bases and 5 bases, with 16 bases remaining between them. Germline V gene data show CDR1 as SNHLY and CDR2 as FYNNEI. The CDR3 consists of 14 residues. In DNA, the CDR3 is TGTGCCAGCAGCAACCTTCGACTAGAGGAGACCCAGTACTTC. This gives the protein CASSNLRLEETQYF.

The V gene is TRBV4-1, the J gene TRBJ1-1; TRBD1 aligns across 7 bases. This CDR3 comprises 17 residues. Unmatched junction bases numbered 8, after V lost 1 base and J lost 0 bases. CDR1 and CDR2 from the germline V gene are MGHRA and YSYEKL. CDR3 nucleotide sequence: TGCGCCAGCAGCCAAGTAATGACAGGGACGATGAACACTGAAGCTTTCTTT. Translating it yields CASSQVMTGTMNTEAFF.

This rearrangement joins TRBV5-4 to TRBJ1-6; 7 bases line up with TRBD1. The CDR3 consists of 16 residues. Germline trimming cut 0 bases from V and 10 bases from J; bases unmatched to any gene: 10. Germline CDR1 is SGHNT and CDR2 is YYREEE (reference sequence). This chain's CDR3 is CASSLVAAGGNSPLHF. The CDR3 nucleotides are TGTGCCAGCAGCTTGGTGGCGGCAGGGGGTAACTCACCCCTCCACTTT. Full variable domain (outside the CDR3, taken from reference TRBV5-4 and TRBJ1-6): ETGVTQSPTHLIKTRGQQVTLRCSSQSGHNTVSWYQQALGQGPQFIFQYYREEENGRGNFPPRFSGLQFPNYSSELNVNALELDDSALYLCASSLVAAGGNSPLHFGNGTRLTVT.

The chain has TRBV5-1 and TRBJ2-5; D ambiguous. Looked up from germline, CDR1 is SGHRS and CDR2 is YFSETQ. Trimming shortened V by 2 bases and J by 1 base, and 6 bases separated the two germline ends. The CDR3 is 13 residues long. CDR3 sequence reads: CASSFSTQETQYF. The CDR3 DNA reads TGCGCCAGCAGCTTCAGTACCCAAGAGACCCAGTACTTC.

CDR3 coding DNA: TGTGCCAGCAGTCCCGGGACAGACTCTGGAAACACCATATATTTT. Translating gives CASSPGTDSGNTIYF. V gene TRBV2 combines with J gene TRBJ1-3; 7 nucleotides agree with TRBD1. Per germline, CDR1 SNHLY and CDR2 FYNNEI. This CDR3 has 15 residues. After removal of 5 bases from V and 0 bases from J, the junction contained 4 bases not matched to a gene.

This clone was seen a single time. The V and J genes are TRBV12-3 or TRBV12-4 and TRBJ2-2, with D perhaps matching TRBD2 (6 bases). V was pared by 8 bases and J by 4 bases, with 8 bases between. The CDR3 consists of 12 residues. The CDR3 DNA is TGTGCCAGCGGACTACTCACCGGGGAGCTGTTTTTT. Translated, it gives CASGLLTGELFF.